This TCR beta chain derives from a study of T cell changes during pregnancy in multiple sclerosis. Profiling relied on immunoSEQ multiplex PCR, and the TCRdb table lists in-frame clones only, not all of them. The sample holds tens of thousands of clones, around 91% seen once. This clone was counted only a few times. The TCR sequence derives from a female donor in good health, enrolled as a control in a pregnancy study. Sequenced here: peripheral blood, sampled in the third trimester of pregnancy.

CDR3 DNA: TGTGCCAGCAGTTTACCGGGACTAGCGGGAGGTGATACGCAGTATTTT. This translates into CASSLPGLAGGDTQYF. The chain uses TRBV27 and TRBJ2-3, with 15 bases that match TRBD2. There are 16 residues in the CDR3. The trim removed 2 bases at V and 6 bases at J, leaving 3 bases unmatched. Germline V CDR1 and CDR2: MNHEY, SMNVEV (reference sequence).